The sequence of this T cell receptor beta chain was determined in a study of T cell responses to AZD1222 COVID-19 vaccine. The CDR3 consists of 14 residues. Germline CDR1 and CDR2: SGHDT and YYEEEE. Trimming removed 4 bases from V and 7 bases from J; junction bases left unmatched: 7. Method: immunoSEQ multiplex PCR; TCRdb's copy keeps in-frame clones and lacks some. The sample includes roughly 140,000 clones, 90% to 95% of them seen just once. For this clone: Its antigen is still unknown.

Study-level findings and limits: Clonal diversity was possibly underestimated, and the donors were mostly white British, with more females.

The source is an adult who had recovered from COVID-19. The sample in question was peripheral blood, obtained after recovery from COVID-19. V usage is TRBV5-6 and J usage is TRBJ1-5; the match to TRBD1 covers 8 bases. This CDR3 is CASSPDREGQPQHF. In DNA, the CDR3 is TGTGCCAGCAGCCCGGACAGGGAAGGACAGCCCCAGCATTTT.